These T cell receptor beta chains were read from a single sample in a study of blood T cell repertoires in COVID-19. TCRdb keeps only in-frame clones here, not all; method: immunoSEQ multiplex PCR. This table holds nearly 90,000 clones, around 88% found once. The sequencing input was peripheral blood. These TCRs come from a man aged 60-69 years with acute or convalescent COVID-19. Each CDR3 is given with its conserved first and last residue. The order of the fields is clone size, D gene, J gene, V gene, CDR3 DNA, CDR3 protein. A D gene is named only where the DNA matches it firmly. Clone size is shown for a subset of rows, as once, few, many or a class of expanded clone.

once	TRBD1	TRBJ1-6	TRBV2	TGTGCCAGCAGATCGGACAGGGGGCCTTCACCCCTCCACTTT	CASRSDRGPSPLHF
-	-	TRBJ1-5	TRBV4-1	TGCGCCAGCAGCCAAGATCGGACAGCTAATTATCAGCCCCAGCATTTT	CASSQDRTANYQPQHF
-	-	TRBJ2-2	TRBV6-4	TGTGCCAGCAGTGACTCGACTATTGGGACTGGGGAGCTGTTTTTT	CASSDSTIGTGELFF
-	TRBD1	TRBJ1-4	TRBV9	TGTGCCAGCAGCGTATACCTGGGACAGGGGTCAGAAAAACTGTTTTTT	CASSVYLGQGSEKLFF
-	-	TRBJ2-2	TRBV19	TGTGCCAGTAGCGAGGACGGGGAGCTGTTTTTT	CASSEDGELFF
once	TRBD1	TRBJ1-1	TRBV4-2	TGTGCCAGCAGCCCACAGGGGGCGAACACTGAAGCTTTCTTT	CASSPQGANTEAFF
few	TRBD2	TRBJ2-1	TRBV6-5	TGTGCCAGCAGGCTAGCGGGGAGGGGTAATGAGCAGTTCTTC	CASRLAGRGNEQFF
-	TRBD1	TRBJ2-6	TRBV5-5	TGTGCCAGCAGCCCCCTATCTCGACAGGGCCCCTCTGGGGCCAACGTCCTGACTTTC	CASSPLSRQGPSGANVLTF
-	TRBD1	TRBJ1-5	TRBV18	TGTGCCAGCTCACCAATGACAGGGAATCATCAGCCCCAGCATTTT	CASSPMTGNHQPQHF
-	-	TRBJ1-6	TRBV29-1	TGCAGCGCTAAGACAGGCGGAGACTCACCCCTCCACTTT	CSAKTGGDSPLHF
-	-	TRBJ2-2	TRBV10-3	TGTGCCATCAGTCTAGCGAGAGGGGGGGAGCTGTTTTTT	CAISLARGGELFF
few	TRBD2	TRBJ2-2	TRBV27	TGTGCCAGCAGGGTTGGGGGGTTGAGCGGGAGACTACCAGTGTCGAACACCGGGGAGCTGTTTTTT	CASRVGGLSGRLPVSNTGELFF
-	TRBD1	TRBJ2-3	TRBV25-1	TGTGCCAGTCTTGGGGACAGGGCCACAGATACGCAGTATTTT	CASLGDRATDTQYF
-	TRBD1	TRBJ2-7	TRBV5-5	TGTGCCAGCAGCTTGCATGGGACAGGGTTAGGCGAGCAGTACTTC	CASSLHGTGLGEQYF
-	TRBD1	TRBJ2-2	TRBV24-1	TGTGCCACCAGTGATGCGGACAGGGGGCGCGCCGGGGAGCTGTTTTTT	CATSDADRGRAGELFF
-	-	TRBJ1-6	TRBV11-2	TGTGCCAGCAGCTTACACAGGGCACCCCTCCACTTT	CASSLHRAPLHF
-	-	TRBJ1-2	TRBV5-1	TGCGCCAGCAGCTCACAGCTGACATACGGCTACACCTTC	CASSSQLTYGYTF
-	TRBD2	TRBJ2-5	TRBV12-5	TGTGCTAGTGGTCTGGGGGACCCCGGGAGGGAGACCCAGTACTTC	CASGLGDPGRETQYF